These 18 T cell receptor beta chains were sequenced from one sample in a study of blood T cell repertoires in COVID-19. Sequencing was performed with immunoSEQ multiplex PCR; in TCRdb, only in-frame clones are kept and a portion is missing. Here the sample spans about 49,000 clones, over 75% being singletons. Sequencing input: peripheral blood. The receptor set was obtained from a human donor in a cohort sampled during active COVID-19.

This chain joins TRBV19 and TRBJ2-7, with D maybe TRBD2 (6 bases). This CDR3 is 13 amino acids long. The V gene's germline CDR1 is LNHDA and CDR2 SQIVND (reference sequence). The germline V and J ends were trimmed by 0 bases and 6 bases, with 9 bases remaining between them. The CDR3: CASSIDLGGEQYF. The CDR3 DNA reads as TGTGCCAGTAGTATAGATCTGGGGGGCGAGCAGTACTTC. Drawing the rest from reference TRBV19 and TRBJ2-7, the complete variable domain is DGGITQSPKYLFRKEGQNVTLSCEQNLNHDAMYWYRQDPGQGLRLIYYSQIVNDFQKGDIAEGYSVSREKKESFPLTVTSAQKNPTAFYLCASSIDLGGEQYFGPGTRLTVT.

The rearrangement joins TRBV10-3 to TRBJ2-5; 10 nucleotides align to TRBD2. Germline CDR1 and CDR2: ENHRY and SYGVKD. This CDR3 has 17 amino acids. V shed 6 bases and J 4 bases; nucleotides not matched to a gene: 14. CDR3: CAISETSTSGVGETQYF. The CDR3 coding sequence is TGTGCCATCAGCGAAACTTCAACTAGCGGGGTAGGAGAGACCCAGTACTTC.

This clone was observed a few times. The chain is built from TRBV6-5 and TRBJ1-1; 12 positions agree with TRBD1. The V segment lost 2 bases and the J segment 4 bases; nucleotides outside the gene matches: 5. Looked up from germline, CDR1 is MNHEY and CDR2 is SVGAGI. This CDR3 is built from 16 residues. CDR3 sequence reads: CASSYQGQGAGTEAFF. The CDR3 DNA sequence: TGTGCCAGCAGTTACCAGGGACAGGGGGCTGGCACTGAAGCTTTCTTT.

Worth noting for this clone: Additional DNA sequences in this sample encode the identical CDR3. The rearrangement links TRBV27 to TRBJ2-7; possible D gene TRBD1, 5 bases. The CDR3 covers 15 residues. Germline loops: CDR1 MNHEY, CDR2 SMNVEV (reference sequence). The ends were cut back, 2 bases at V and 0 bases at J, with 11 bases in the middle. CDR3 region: CASSLDRTSSYEQYF. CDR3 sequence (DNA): TGTGCCAGCAGTTTAGACAGAACCAGCTCCTACGAGCAGTACTTC.

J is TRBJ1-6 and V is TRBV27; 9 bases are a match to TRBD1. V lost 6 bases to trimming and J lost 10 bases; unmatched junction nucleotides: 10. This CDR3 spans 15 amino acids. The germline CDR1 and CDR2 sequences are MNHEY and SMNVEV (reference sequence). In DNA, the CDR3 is TGTGCCAGCAGCTTAAAGGGACAGGGAGAATCACCCCTCCACTTT. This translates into CASSLKGQGESPLHF.

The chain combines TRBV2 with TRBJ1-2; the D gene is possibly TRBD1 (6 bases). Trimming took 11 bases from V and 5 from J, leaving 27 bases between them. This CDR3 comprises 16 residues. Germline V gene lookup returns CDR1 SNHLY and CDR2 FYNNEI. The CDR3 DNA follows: TGTGCCGGGCAAGGACAGATCGCCCGGCCTGAATATGGCTACACCTTC. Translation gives CAGQGQIARPEYGYTF.

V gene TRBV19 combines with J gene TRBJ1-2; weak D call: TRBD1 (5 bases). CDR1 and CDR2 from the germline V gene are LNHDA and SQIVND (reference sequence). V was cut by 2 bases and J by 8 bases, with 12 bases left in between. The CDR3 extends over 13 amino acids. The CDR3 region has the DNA TGTGCCAGTAGTATATCAGGGACTTTCGGCTACACCTTC. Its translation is CASSISGTFGYTF.

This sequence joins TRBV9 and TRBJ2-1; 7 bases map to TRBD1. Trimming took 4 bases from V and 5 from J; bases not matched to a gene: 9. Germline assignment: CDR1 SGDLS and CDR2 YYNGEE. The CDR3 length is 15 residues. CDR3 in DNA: TGTGCCAGCAGCTTCCGGGACAGCACCCACAATGAGCAGTTCTTC. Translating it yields CASSFRDSTHNEQFF.

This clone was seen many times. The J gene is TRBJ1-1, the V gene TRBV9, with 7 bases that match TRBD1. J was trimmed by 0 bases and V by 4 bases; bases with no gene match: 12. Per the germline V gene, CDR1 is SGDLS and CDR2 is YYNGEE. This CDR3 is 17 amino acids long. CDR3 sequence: CASSQTDRVGMNTEAFF. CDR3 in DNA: TGTGCCAGCAGCCAAACTGACAGGGTGGGGATGAACACTGAAGCTTTCTTT.

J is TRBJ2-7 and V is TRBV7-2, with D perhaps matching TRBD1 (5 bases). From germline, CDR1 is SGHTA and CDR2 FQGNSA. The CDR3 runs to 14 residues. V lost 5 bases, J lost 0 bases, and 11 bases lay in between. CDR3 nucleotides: TGTGCCAGCAGCCGGACATACGCCTCCTACGAGCAGTACTTC. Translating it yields CASSRTYASYEQYF.

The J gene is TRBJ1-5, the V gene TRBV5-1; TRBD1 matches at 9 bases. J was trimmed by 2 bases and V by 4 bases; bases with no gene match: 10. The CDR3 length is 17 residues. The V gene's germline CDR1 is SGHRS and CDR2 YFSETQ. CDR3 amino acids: CASSPGRTGAGNQPQHF. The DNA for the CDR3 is TGCGCCAGCAGCCCAGGAAGGACAGGGGCCGGCAATCAGCCCCAGCATTTT.

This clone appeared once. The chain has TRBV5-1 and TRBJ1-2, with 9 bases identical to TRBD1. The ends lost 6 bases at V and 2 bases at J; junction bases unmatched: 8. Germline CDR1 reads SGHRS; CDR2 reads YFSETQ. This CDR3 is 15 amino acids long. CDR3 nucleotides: TGCGCCAGCACCTTCGAGACAGGGGGGAACTATGGCTACACCTTC. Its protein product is CASTFETGGNYGYTF.

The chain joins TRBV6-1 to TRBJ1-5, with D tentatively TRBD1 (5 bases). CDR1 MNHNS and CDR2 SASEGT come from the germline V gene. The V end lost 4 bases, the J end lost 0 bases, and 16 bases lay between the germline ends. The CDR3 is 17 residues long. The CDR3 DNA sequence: TGTGCCAGCAGTGTTCTTGGCGGGGCGTATAGCAATCAGCCCCAGCATTTT. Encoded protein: CASSVLGGAYSNQPQHF.

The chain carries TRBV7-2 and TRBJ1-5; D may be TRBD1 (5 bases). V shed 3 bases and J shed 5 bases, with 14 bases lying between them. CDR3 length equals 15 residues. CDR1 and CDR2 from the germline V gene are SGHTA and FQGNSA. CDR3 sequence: CASSLMTANHQPQHF. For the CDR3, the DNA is TGTGCCAGCAGCTTGATGACAGCCAACCATCAGCCCCAGCATTTT.

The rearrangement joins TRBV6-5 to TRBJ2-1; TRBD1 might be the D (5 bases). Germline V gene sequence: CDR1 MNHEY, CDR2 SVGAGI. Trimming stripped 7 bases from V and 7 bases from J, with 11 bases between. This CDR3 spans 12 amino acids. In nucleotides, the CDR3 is TGTGCCAGCAAGGGGCAGCGTAATGAGCAGTTCTTC. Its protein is CASKGQRNEQFF.

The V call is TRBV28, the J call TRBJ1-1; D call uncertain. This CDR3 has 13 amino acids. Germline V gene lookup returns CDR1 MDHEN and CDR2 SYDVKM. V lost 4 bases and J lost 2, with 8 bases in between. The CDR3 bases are TGTGCCAGCAGTTCCCCACTAAACACTGAAGCTTTCTTT. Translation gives CASSSPLNTEAFF.

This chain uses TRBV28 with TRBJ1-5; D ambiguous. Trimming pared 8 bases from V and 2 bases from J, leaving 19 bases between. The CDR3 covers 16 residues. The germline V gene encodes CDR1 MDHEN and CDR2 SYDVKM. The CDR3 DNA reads TGTGCCAGCGTCTACCGGAGCTTCTTAGGCAATCAGCCCCAGCATTTT. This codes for CASVYRSFLGNQPQHF. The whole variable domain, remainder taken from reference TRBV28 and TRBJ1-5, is DVKVTQSSRYLVKRTGEKVFLECVQDMDHENMFWYRQDPGLGLRLIYFSYDVKMKEKGDIPEGYSVSREKKERFSLILESASTNQTSMYLCASVYRSFLGNQPQHFGDGTRLSIL.

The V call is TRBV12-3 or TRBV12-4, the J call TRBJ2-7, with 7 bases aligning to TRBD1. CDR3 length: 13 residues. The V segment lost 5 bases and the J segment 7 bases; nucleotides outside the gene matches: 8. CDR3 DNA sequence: TGTGCCAGCAGTGCCCGACAGGGATATGAGCAGTACTTC. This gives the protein CASSARQGYEQYF.